The rows below give T cell receptor beta chains drawn from one sample of a study of OX40 agonist ivuxolimab in advanced cancers. The assay was immunoSEQ multiplex PCR, and TCRdb's table has in-frame clones only and misses some. Among roughly 69,000 clones listed, 75% to 95% were seen once. The sample in question was CD4+ or CD8+ T cells sorted from blood, obtained in a trial of the OX40 agonist ivuxolimab. Receptors were obtained from an adult with an advanced solid tumor such as melanoma, head and neck, liver or kidney cancer. Both conserved end residues are part of each CDR3. Fields, in order: J gene, V gene, D gene, clone size, CDR3 protein, CDR3 DNA. D genes are given only for firm matches. The size entry is marked missing in some rows and otherwise reads once, few, many or a size class.

J gene: TRBJ1-1
V gene: TRBV6-6
D gene: TRBD1
clone size: .
CDR3 protein: CASRPSQGVNTEAFF
CDR3 DNA: TGTGCCAGCAGACCCTCACAGGGGGTCAACACTGAAGCTTTCTTT

J gene: TRBJ2-7
V gene: TRBV10-3
D gene: .
clone size: .
CDR3 protein: CAISESVSSYEQYF
CDR3 DNA: TGTGCCATCAGTGAGTCTGTTTCATCCTACGAGCAGTACTTC

J gene: TRBJ2-2
V gene: TRBV12-5
D gene: .
clone size: .
CDR3 protein: CASGSTGSHTGELFF
CDR3 DNA: TGTGCTAGTGGTTCTACAGGGTCCCACACCGGGGAGCTGTTTTTT

J gene: TRBJ2-3
V gene: TRBV13
D gene: TRBD2
clone size: .
CDR3 protein: CASSLVSGGPRGDTQYF
CDR3 DNA: TGTGCCAGCAGCTTGGTGAGCGGGGGCCCGAGGGGAGATACGCAGTATTTT

J gene: TRBJ1-1
V gene: TRBV10-3
D gene: TRBD1
clone size: once
CDR3 protein: CAITDRGDTEAFF
CDR3 DNA: TGTGCCATCACCGACAGGGGAGACACTGAAGCTTTCTTT

J gene: TRBJ1-2
V gene: TRBV25-1
D gene: TRBD1
clone size: .
CDR3 protein: CASRESGTGNYGYTF
CDR3 DNA: TGTGCCAGCAGAGAAAGCGGGACAGGGAACTATGGCTACACCTTC

J gene: TRBJ2-7
V gene: TRBV7-9
D gene: .
clone size: .
CDR3 protein: CASSPYTRVGEQYF
CDR3 DNA: TGTGCCAGCAGCCCCTACACCCGGGTTGGCGAGCAGTACTTC

J gene: TRBJ2-1
V gene: TRBV6-5
D gene: TRBD2
clone size: .
CDR3 protein: CASGRAALDEQFF
CDR3 DNA: TGTGCCAGCGGGAGGGCGGCCTTAGATGAGCAGTTCTTC

J gene: TRBJ2-2
V gene: TRBV2
D gene: .
clone size: few
CDR3 protein: CASSERLVSGELFF
CDR3 DNA: TGTGCCAGCAGTGAAAGGCTAGTGTCCGGGGAGCTGTTTTTT

J gene: TRBJ1-6
V gene: TRBV5-5
D gene: .
clone size: .
CDR3 protein: CASSSNPLNSPLHF
CDR3 DNA: TGTGCCAGCAGCTCCAACCCGCTAAACTCACCCCTCCACTTT

J gene: TRBJ2-5
V gene: TRBV10-2
D gene: TRBD2
clone size: .
CDR3 protein: CASRGLAGTQETQYF
CDR3 DNA: TGCGCCAGCCGGGGACTAGCGGGGACCCAAGAGACCCAGTACTTC

J gene: TRBJ2-3
V gene: TRBV29-1
D gene: TRBD2
clone size: .
CDR3 protein: CSVRASGSTDTQYF
CDR3 DNA: TGCAGCGTGCGAGCTAGCGGGAGTACAGATACGCAGTATTTT

J gene: TRBJ1-6
V gene: TRBV4-2
D gene: TRBD1
clone size: .
CDR3 protein: CASSLWDRSNSPLHF
CDR3 DNA: TGTGCCAGCAGCCTTTGGGACAGGTCTAATTCACCCCTCCACTTT

J gene: TRBJ1-4
V gene: TRBV9
D gene: .
clone size: .
CDR3 protein: CASSSGGVSEKLFF
CDR3 DNA: TGTGCCAGCAGCTCCGGCGGGGTTAGTGAAAAACTGTTTTTT

J gene: TRBJ2-1
V gene: TRBV11-2
D gene: .
clone size: .
CDR3 protein: CASSLDRGGEQFF
CDR3 DNA: TGTGCCAGCAGCTTAGACAGGGGCGGTGAGCAGTTCTTC

J gene: TRBJ1-1
V gene: TRBV4-1
D gene: .
clone size: .
CDR3 protein: CASSPTPNVNTEAFF
CDR3 DNA: TGCGCCAGCAGCCCCACTCCGAACGTGAACACTGAAGCTTTCTTT

J gene: TRBJ2-5
V gene: TRBV7-8
D gene: .
clone size: .
CDR3 protein: CASSLYRVGETQYF
CDR3 DNA: TGTGCCAGCAGCTTATACAGGGTTGGAGAGACCCAGTACTTC

J gene: TRBJ2-3
V gene: TRBV6-5
D gene: .
clone size: .
CDR3 protein: CASSYLQGSTDTQYF
CDR3 DNA: TGTGCCAGCAGTTACCTACAGGGAAGCACAGATACGCAGTATTTT

J gene: TRBJ1-5
V gene: TRBV19
D gene: .
clone size: .
CDR3 protein: CASSIPGDDQPQHF
CDR3 DNA: TGTGCCAGTAGTATCCCAGGGGACGATCAGCCCCAGCATTTT

J gene: TRBJ1-1
V gene: TRBV14
D gene: .
clone size: .
CDR3 protein: CASSQDKTATFTEAFF
CDR3 DNA: TGTGCCAGCAGCCAAGATAAGACCGCGACATTTACTGAAGCTTTCTTT

J gene: TRBJ2-7
V gene: TRBV5-1
D gene: TRBD1
clone size: .
CDR3 protein: CASSWTGAGYEQYF
CDR3 DNA: TGCGCCAGCAGCTGGACAGGGGCGGGATACGAGCAGTACTTC

J gene: TRBJ1-2
V gene: TRBV4-2
D gene: TRBD1
clone size: .
CDR3 protein: CASSQVGQGPYGYTF
CDR3 DNA: TGTGCCAGCAGCCAAGTAGGACAGGGACCCTATGGCTACACCTTC

J gene: TRBJ2-1
V gene: TRBV4-1
D gene: TRBD2
clone size: once
CDR3 protein: CASSQGPGTSAYNEQFF
CDR3 DNA: TGCGCCAGCAGCCAAGGTCCTGGGACTAGCGCGTACAATGAGCAGTTCTTC

J gene: TRBJ1-4
V gene: TRBV30
D gene: .
clone size: .
CDR3 protein: CAWSPPGGGAGEKLFF
CDR3 DNA: TGTGCCTGGAGCCCTCCTGGTGGGGGGGCGGGTGAAAAACTGTTTTTT

J gene: TRBJ1-2
V gene: TRBV6-5
D gene: TRBD1
clone size: once
CDR3 protein: CASSSGQIYGYTF
CDR3 DNA: TGTGCCAGCAGTTCGGGACAGATCTATGGCTACACCTTC

J gene: TRBJ2-1
V gene: TRBV2
D gene: .
clone size: once
CDR3 protein: CASTPYNEQFF
CDR3 DNA: TGTGCCAGCACTCCTTACAATGAGCAGTTCTTC

J gene: TRBJ2-7
V gene: TRBV5-6
D gene: .
clone size: few
CDR3 protein: CASSLGRAQYEQYF
CDR3 DNA: TGTGCCAGCAGCCTCGGACGGGCTCAATACGAGCAGTACTTC

J gene: TRBJ1-2
V gene: TRBV4-1
D gene: TRBD1
clone size: .
CDR3 protein: CASSQPRQGRSGYTF
CDR3 DNA: TGCGCCAGCAGCCAACCCAGACAGGGAAGAAGTGGCTACACCTTC

J gene: TRBJ2-3
V gene: TRBV2
D gene: TRBD1
clone size: .
CDR3 protein: CARRDSQSSTDTQYF
CDR3 DNA: TGTGCCAGGAGGGACAGTCAGTCTAGCACAGATACGCAGTATTTT

J gene: TRBJ2-7
V gene: TRBV6-9
D gene: .
clone size: .
CDR3 protein: CATELAFSSYEQYF
CDR3 DNA: TGTGCCACCGAGCTAGCGTTTAGCTCCTACGAGCAGTACTTC

J gene: TRBJ2-1
V gene: TRBV7-6
D gene: TRBD2
clone size: .
CDR3 protein: CASSLGTSGGNEQFF
CDR3 DNA: TGTGCCAGCAGTCTGGGGACTAGCGGGGGCAATGAGCAGTTCTTC

J gene: TRBJ2-1
V gene: TRBV27
D gene: TRBD2
clone size: .
CDR3 protein: CASSYGLAGVKEQFF
CDR3 DNA: TGTGCCAGCAGTTATGGACTAGCGGGGGTCAAGGAGCAGTTCTTC

J gene: TRBJ1-4
V gene: TRBV21-1
D gene: .
clone size: .
CDR3 protein: CASSKVRGREKLFF
CDR3 DNA: TGTGCCAGCAGCAAAGTCAGGGGGAGGGAAAAACTGTTTTTT

J gene: TRBJ1-3
V gene: TRBV11-2
D gene: .
clone size: .
CDR3 protein: CASSLGTGLSGNTIYF
CDR3 DNA: TGTGCCAGCAGCTTAGGTACAGGGCTTTCGGGAAACACCATATATTTT

J gene: TRBJ1-5
V gene: TRBV10-3
D gene: .
clone size: .
CDR3 protein: CATASDTRNQPQHF
CDR3 DNA: TGTGCCACCGCATCGGACACGCGCAATCAGCCCCAGCATTTT

J gene: TRBJ1-5
V gene: TRBV19
D gene: .
clone size: .
CDR3 protein: CASSIQESISNQPQHF
CDR3 DNA: TGTGCCAGTAGTATACAGGAATCAATCAGCAATCAGCCCCAGCATTTT

J gene: TRBJ1-1
V gene: TRBV6-1
D gene: .
clone size: .
CDR3 protein: CASSEWSLGTNTEAFF
CDR3 DNA: TGTGCCAGCAGTGAATGGTCATTGGGGACGAACACTGAAGCTTTCTTT

J gene: TRBJ2-7
V gene: TRBV18
D gene: TRBD2
clone size: .
CDR3 protein: CASSSGAGEFYEQYF
CDR3 DNA: TGTGCCAGCTCCTCGGGTGCGGGAGAGTTCTACGAGCAGTACTTC

J gene: TRBJ2-7
V gene: TRBV10-1
D gene: .
clone size: .
CDR3 protein: CASTPRGRFYEQYF
CDR3 DNA: TGCGCCAGCACCCCTCGGGGGAGATTCTACGAGCAGTACTTC

J gene: TRBJ2-7
V gene: TRBV6-5
D gene: .
clone size: .
CDR3 protein: CASRPTVSYEQYF
CDR3 DNA: TGTGCCAGCCGTCCAACAGTCTCCTACGAGCAATACTTC

J gene: TRBJ2-7
V gene: TRBV6-8
D gene: TRBD2
clone size: .
CDR3 protein: CASSYRPGTRYEQYF
CDR3 DNA: TGTGCCAGCAGTTACAGGCCCGGGACTAGGTACGAGCAGTACTTC

J gene: TRBJ1-1
V gene: TRBV6-6
D gene: TRBD1
clone size: .
CDR3 protein: CASKRQGADTEAFF
CDR3 DNA: TGTGCCAGCAAACGACAGGGGGCGGACACTGAAGCTTTCTTT

J gene: TRBJ1-2
V gene: TRBV2
D gene: .
clone size: once
CDR3 protein: CASSDGSGGLGYTF
CDR3 DNA: TGTGCCAGCAGTGACGGGTCGGGGGGGCTCGGCTACACCTTC

J gene: TRBJ1-5
V gene: TRBV6-5
D gene: .
clone size: .
CDR3 protein: CASSYRAGGNQPQHF
CDR3 DNA: TGTGCCAGCAGTTACCGGGCGGGTGGTAATCAGCCCCAGCATTTT

J gene: TRBJ1-3
V gene: TRBV5-5
D gene: .
clone size: .
CDR3 protein: CASSPGPGFGNTIYF
CDR3 DNA: TGTGCCAGCAGCCCGGGGCCCGGCTTCGGAAACACCATATATTTT

J gene: TRBJ2-1
V gene: TRBV10-3
D gene: TRBD1
clone size: .
CDR3 protein: CAINSGQGVDNEQFF
CDR3 DNA: TGTGCCATCAACTCGGGACAGGGGGTTGACAATGAGCAGTTCTTC

J gene: TRBJ2-7
V gene: TRBV5-1
D gene: TRBD1
clone size: .
CDR3 protein: CASSLGSGTGLTSEQYF
CDR3 DNA: TGCGCCAGCAGCTTGGGGTCCGGGACAGGTCTGACGAGCGAGCAGTACTTC

J gene: TRBJ2-7
V gene: TRBV19
D gene: TRBD2
clone size: .
CDR3 protein: CASSFRTSGGDEQYF
CDR3 DNA: TGTGCCAGTAGTTTCCGCACTAGCGGGGGAGACGAGCAGTACTTC

J gene: TRBJ2-7
V gene: TRBV14
D gene: .
clone size: .
CDR3 protein: CASSYRDRNYYEQYF
CDR3 DNA: TGTGCCAGCAGCTACCGGGACCGAAACTACTACGAGCAGTACTTC

J gene: TRBJ1-1
V gene: TRBV18
D gene: .
clone size: .
CDR3 protein: CASRGGGGTEAFF
CDR3 DNA: TGTGCCAGCCGTGGGGGAGGTGGCACTGAAGCTTTCTTT

J gene: TRBJ2-4
V gene: TRBV6-1
D gene: .
clone size: .
CDR3 protein: CASSEEGVRQNIQYF
CDR3 DNA: TGTGCCAGCAGTGAAGAAGGAGTGAGGCAAAACATTCAGTACTTC